The 2 T cell receptor beta chains given below trace back to one sample, sequenced in a study of cytomegalovirus exposure and HLA in healthy donors. PCR was performed using 60 Vbeta and 13 Jbeta primers. TCRdb's table, derived via immunoSEQ multiplex PCR, lists solely in-frame clones and lacks some. The sample holds 250,000 to 350,000 clones, roughly 85% seen once. Sequencing used PBMCs. These TCRs come from a man in his forties in good health and CMV-seropositive.

The J gene is TRBJ2-7, the V gene TRBV5-6; 11 bases align to TRBD1. CDR3 length: 13 amino acids. The trim removed 6 bases at V and 3 bases at J, leaving 2 bases unmatched. The germline gives CDR1 SGHDT, CDR2 YYEEEE. The CDR3 DNA follows: TGTGCCAGCACCGGGACAGGGGGCTACGAGCAGTACTTC. Protein: CASTGTGGYEQYF.

This chain uses TRBV2 with TRBJ2-3, with 12 bases lining up with TRBD2. In germline, CDR1 is SNHLY, CDR2 FYNNEI. The CDR3 runs 16 residues. V trimming: 6 bases; J trimming: 4 bases; junction bases outside the gene matches: 8. The CDR3 reads CASRGPTSGSADTQYF. As DNA, the CDR3 is TGTGCCAGCAGGGGACCGACTAGCGGGAGCGCAGATACGCAGTATTTT.